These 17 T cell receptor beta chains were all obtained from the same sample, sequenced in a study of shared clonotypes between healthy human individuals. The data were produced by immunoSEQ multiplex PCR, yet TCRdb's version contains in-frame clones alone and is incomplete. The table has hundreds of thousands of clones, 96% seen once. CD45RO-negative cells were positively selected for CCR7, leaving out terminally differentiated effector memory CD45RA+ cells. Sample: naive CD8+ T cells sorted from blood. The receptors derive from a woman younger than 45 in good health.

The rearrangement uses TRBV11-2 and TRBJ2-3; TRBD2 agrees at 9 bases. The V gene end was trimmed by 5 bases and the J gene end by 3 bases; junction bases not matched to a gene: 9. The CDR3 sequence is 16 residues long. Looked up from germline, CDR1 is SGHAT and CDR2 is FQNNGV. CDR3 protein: CASSTDRTSATDTQYF. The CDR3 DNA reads TGTGCCAGCAGCACCGATCGGACTAGCGCTACAGATACGCAGTATTTT.

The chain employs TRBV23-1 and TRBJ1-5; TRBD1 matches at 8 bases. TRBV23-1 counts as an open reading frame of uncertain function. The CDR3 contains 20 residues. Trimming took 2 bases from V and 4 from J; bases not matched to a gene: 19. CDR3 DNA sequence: TGCGCCAGCAGTCAAATAGTCCCGGGGGAACCGGGACAGGCTAATCAGCCCCAGCATTTT. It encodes CASSQIVPGEPGQANQPQHF.

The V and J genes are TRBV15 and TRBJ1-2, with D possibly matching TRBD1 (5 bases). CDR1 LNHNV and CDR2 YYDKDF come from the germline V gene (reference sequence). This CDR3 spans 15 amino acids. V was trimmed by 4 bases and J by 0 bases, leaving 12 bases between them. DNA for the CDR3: TGTGCCACCAGCACCAGGGACGGAGCTAACTATGGCTACACCTTC. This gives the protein CATSTRDGANYGYTF.

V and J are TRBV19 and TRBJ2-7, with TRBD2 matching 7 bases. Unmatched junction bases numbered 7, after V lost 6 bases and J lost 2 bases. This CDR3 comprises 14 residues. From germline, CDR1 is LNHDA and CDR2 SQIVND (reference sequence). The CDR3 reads CASSGRRKTYEQYF. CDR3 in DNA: TGTGCCAGTAGCGGGAGGCGAAAAACCTACGAGCAGTACTTC.

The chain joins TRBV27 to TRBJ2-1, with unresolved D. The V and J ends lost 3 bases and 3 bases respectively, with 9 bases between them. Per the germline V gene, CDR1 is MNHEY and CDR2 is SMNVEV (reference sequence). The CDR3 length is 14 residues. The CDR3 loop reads CASSFGPVYNEQFF. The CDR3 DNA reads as TGTGCCAGCAGTTTCGGCCCCGTCTACAATGAGCAGTTCTTC.

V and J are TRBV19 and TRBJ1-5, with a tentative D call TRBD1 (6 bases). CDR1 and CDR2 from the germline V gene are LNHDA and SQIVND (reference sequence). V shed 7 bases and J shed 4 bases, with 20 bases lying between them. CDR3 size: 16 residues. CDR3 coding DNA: TGTGCCAGTACCATTGGACCCGGGACACCGAATCAGCCCCAGCATTTT. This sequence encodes CASTIGPGTPNQPQHF.

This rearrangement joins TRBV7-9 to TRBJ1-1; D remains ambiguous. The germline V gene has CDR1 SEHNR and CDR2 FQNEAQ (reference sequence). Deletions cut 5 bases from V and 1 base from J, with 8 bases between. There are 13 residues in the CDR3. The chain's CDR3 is CASSPGRNTEAFF. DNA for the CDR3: TGTGCCAGCAGCCCCGGACGGAACACTGAAGCTTTCTTT.

Written as DNA, the CDR3 is TGTGCCAGCTCTTCCCTAGCGGGGGGGTACGAGCAGTACTTC. Protein product: CASSSLAGGYEQYF. The chain employs TRBV6-6 and TRBJ2-5; 12 nucleotides agree with TRBD2. The J call may be in error: the DNA end matches TRBJ2-7 better. Germline values: CDR1 MNHNY, CDR2 SVGAGI (reference sequence). The CDR3 has 14 amino acids.

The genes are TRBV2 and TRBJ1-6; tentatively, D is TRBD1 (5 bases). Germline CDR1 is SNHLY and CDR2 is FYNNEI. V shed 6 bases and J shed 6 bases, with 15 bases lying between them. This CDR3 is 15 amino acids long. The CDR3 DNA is TGTGCCAGCAGACAGGACCTAGGTGGTAATTCACCCCTCCACTTT. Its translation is CASRQDLGGNSPLHF.

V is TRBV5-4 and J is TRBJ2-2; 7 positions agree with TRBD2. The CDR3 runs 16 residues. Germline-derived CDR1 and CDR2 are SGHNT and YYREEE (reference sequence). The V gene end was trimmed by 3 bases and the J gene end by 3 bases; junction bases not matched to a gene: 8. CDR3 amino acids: CASSSGGGSYTGELFF. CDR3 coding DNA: TGTGCCAGCAGCTCGGGCGGGGGTTCGTACACCGGGGAGCTGTTTTTT.

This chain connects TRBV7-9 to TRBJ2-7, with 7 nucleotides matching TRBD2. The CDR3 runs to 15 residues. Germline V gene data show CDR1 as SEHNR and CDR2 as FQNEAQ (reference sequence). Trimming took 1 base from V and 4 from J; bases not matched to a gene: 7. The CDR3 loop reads CASSLVGGILYEQYF. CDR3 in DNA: TGTGCCAGCAGCTTAGTGGGAGGGATCCTTTACGAGCAGTACTTC.

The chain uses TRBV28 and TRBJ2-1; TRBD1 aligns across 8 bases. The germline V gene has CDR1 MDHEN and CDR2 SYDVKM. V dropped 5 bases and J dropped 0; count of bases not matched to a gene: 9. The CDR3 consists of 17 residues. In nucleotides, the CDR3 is TGTGCCAGCAGTACCTTTAGGACAGGGAGCTCCTACAATGAGCAGTTCTTC. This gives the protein CASSTFRTGSSYNEQFF. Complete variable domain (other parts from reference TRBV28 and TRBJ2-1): DVKVTQSSRYLVKRTGEKVFLECVQDMDHENMFWYRQDPGLGLRLIYFSYDVKMKEKGDIPEGYSVSREKKERFSLILESASTNQTSMYLCASSTFRTGSSYNEQFFGPGTRLTVL.

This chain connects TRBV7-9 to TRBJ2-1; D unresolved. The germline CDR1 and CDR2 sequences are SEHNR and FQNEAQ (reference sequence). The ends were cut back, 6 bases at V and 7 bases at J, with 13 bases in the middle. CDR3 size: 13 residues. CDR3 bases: TGTGCCAGCAGTTACGGTCCCACGAATGAGCAGTTCTTC. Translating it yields CASSYGPTNEQFF.

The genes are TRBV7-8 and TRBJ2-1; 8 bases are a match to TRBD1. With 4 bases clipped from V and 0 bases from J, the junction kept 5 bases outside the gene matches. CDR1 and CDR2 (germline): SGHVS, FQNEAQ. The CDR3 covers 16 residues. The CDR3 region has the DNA TGTGCCAGCAGCTCCGGGACAGGCTACTCCTACAATGAGCAGTTCTTC. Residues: CASSSGTGYSYNEQFF.

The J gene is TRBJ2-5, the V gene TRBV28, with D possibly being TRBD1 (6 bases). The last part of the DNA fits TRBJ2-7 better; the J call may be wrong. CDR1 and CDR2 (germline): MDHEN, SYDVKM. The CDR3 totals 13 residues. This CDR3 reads CASSPTGRYEQYF. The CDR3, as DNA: TGTGCCAGCTCCCCAACAGGGCGCTACGAGCAGTACTTC.

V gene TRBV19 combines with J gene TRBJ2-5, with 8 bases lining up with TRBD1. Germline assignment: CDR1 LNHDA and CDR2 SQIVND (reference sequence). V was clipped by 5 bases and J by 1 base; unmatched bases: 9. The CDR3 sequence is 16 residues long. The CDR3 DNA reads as TGTGCCAGTAGTTCAAGGACAGGGCCGACCCAAGAGACCCAGTACTTC. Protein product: CASSSRTGPTQETQYF. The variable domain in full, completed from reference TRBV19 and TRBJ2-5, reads DGGITQSPKYLFRKEGQNVTLSCEQNLNHDAMYWYRQDPGQGLRLIYYSQIVNDFQKGDIAEGYSVSREKKESFPLTVTSAQKNPTAFYLCASSSRTGPTQETQYFGPGTRLLVL.

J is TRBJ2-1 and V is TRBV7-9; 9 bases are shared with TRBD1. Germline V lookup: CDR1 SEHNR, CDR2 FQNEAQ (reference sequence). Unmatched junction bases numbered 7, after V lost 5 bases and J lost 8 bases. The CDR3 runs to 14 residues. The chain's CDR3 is CASSTGQGRDEQFF. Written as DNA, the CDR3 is TGTGCCAGCAGCACGGGACAGGGACGCGATGAGCAGTTCTTC.